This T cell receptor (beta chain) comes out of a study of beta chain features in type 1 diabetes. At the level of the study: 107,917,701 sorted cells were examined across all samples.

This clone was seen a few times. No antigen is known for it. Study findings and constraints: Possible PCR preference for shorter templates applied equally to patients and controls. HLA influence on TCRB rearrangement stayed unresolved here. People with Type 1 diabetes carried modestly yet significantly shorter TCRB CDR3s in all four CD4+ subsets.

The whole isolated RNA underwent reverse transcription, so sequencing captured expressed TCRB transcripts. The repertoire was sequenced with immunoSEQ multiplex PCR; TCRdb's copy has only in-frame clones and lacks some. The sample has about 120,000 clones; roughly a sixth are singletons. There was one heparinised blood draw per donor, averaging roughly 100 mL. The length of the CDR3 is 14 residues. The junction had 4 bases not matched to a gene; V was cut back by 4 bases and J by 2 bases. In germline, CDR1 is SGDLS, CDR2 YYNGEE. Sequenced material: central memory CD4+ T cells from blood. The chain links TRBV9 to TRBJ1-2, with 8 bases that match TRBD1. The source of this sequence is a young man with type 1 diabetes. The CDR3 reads CASSLDRANYGYTF. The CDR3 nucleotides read TGTGCCAGCAGCCTGGACAGGGCGAACTATGGCTACACCTTC.